Below are 31 T cell receptor beta chains sequenced from a single sample in a study of Tregs in tolerant kidney transplant recipients. Profiling relied on immunoSEQ multiplex PCR, and the TCRdb table lists in-frame clones only, not all of them. The table for this sample gives approximately 52,000 clones. The sequenced sample was CD4+ T cells from blood, obtained before the transplant. The receptors derive from a human donor who received a combined kidney and bone marrow transplant.

Regarding this clone: The CDR3 end is not reached by the read, which stops 3 residues before it; the germline J gene fills it in. J is TRBJ1-5 and V is TRBV19; 7 positions agree with TRBD1. CDR1 LNHDA and CDR2 SQIVND come from the germline V gene (reference sequence). V was pared by 0 bases and J by 5 bases, with 4 bases of the junction left unmatched. The CDR3 spans 15 residues. The CDR3 reads CASSIDRTGYQPQHF. The sequenced CDR3 bases are TGTGCCAGTAGTATAGATCGGACAGGTTATCAGCCC.

Turning to this clone: Sequencing ends 3 residues short of the CDR3 end; the germline J gene provides the rest. This chain uses TRBV4-2 with TRBJ1-5, with D possibly TRBD1 on 5 matching bases. CDR1 LGHNA and CDR2 YNFKEQ come from the germline V gene. This CDR3 is built from 16 residues. V lost 0 bases and J lost 6, with 15 bases in between. CDR3 DNA (partial): TGTGCCAGCAGCCAAGAAACAGGACCCCCGGGTCAGCCC. Encoded protein: CASSQETGPPGQP. The full CDR3 protein is CASSQETGPPGQPQHF.

In regard to this clone: Sequencing ends 3 residues short of the CDR3 end; the germline J gene provides the rest. This sequence joins TRBV11-2 and TRBJ2-1; no clear D. V was trimmed by 6 bases and J by 6 bases, leaving 12 bases between them. The CDR3 extends over 13 amino acids. Germline V gene sequence: CDR1 SGHAT, CDR2 FQNNGV. The part of the CDR3 DNA that was read is TGTGCCAGCAGTTATCAACCGGGCAATGAG. Translation gives CASSYQPGNE. The complete CDR3 protein is CASSYQPGNEQFF.

On this clone: The CDR3 goes on 3 residues after the read ends, and that part is filled in from the germline J gene. In the same sample, other DNA sequences code for this CDR3. The chain joins TRBV7-2 to TRBJ2-7; D is perhaps TRBD2 (5 bases). V shed 2 bases and J shed 0 bases, with 8 bases lying between them. The CDR3 length is 14 residues. Germline-derived CDR1 and CDR2 are SGHTA and FQGNSA. The CDR3 loop reads CASSLSSGSYEQYF. The CDR3 bases that were read are TGTGCCAGCAGCTTATCGAGCGGCTCCTACGAG. Variable domain in full (rest from reference TRBV7-2 and TRBJ2-7): GAGVSQSPSNKVTEKGKDVELRCDPISGHTALYWYRQSLGQGLEFLIYFQGNSAPDKSGLPSDRFSAERTGGSVSTLTIQRTQQEDSAVYLCASSLSSGSYEQYFGPGTRLTVT.

On this clone itself: The read ends 3 residues shy of where the CDR3 ends; the end is completed using the germline J gene. V and J are TRBV19 and TRBJ1-2, with no clear D. This CDR3 region has 14 residues. Between the trimmed V and J ends, which lost 4 bases and 7 bases, there was a span of 16 bases. From germline, CDR1 is LNHDA and CDR2 SQIVND (reference sequence). The chain's CDR3 is CASSTRGEEIGYTF. CDR3 DNA, as far as it was read: TGTGCCAGTAGTACCCGCGGGGAGGAAATTGGC.

The CDR3 bases that were read are TGTGCCAGCTTGACAGGGGGAGATACG. Its translation: CASLTGGDT. The entire CDR3 is CASLTGGDTQYF. This chain uses TRBV6-2 or TRBV6-3 with TRBJ2-3, with TRBD1 matching over 9 bases. The CDR3 end lies 3 residues beyond the end of the read and is filled in from the germline J gene. The CDR3 covers 12 residues. The J segment lost 5 bases and the V segment lost 8 bases, leaving 2 bases of the junction unmatched. Germline V gives CDR1 MNHEY, CDR2 SVGEGT.

A note on this clone: The read terminates 3 residues before the CDR3 end, so the remaining end is supplied by the germline J gene. The J gene is TRBJ1-4, the V gene TRBV20-1, with 10 nucleotides matching TRBD1. Germline V lookup: CDR1 DFQATT, CDR2 SNEGSKA (reference sequence). The V segment lost 3 bases and the J segment 6 bases; nucleotides outside the gene matches: 4. The CDR3 consists of 14 residues. The chain's CDR3 is CSARVGTGDEKLFF. The covered CDR3 bases are TGCAGTGCTAGGGTCGGGACAGGGGATGAAAAA.

In regard to this clone: The CDR3 goes on 3 residues after the read ends, and that part is filled in from the germline J gene. The rearrangement uses TRBV11-3 and TRBJ1-1, with D maybe TRBD1 (6 bases). V was cut by 1 base and J by 6 bases, with 9 bases left in between. Per the germline V gene, CDR1 is SGHNT and CDR2 is YENEEA. The CDR3 spans 13 residues. The DNA read from the CDR3 is TGTGCCAGCAGCTTAGCCGAGGGGGCTGAA. As protein: CASSLAEGAE. The CDR3 in full is CASSLAEGAEAFF.

Notes on this clone: With the read ending 3 residues before the CDR3 end, the germline J gene is used to fill in that end. This chain connects TRBV6-2 or TRBV6-3 to TRBJ2-7; TRBD1 agrees at 7 bases. The CDR3 is 16 residues long. Germline-derived CDR1 and CDR2 are MNHEY and SVGEGT. The trim removed 10 bases at V and 4 bases at J, leaving 19 bases unmatched. The CDR3: CATQSPGQKRPYEQYF. The covered CDR3 bases are TGTGCCACCCAAAGTCCGGGACAGAAAAGACCGTACGAG.

A remark on this clone: The observed sequence ends 3 residues before the CDR3 terminus, with the missing tail filled in from the germline J gene. The gene calls are TRBV29-1 and TRBJ1-1; 9 nucleotides line up with TRBD1. J gave up 1 base and V 7 bases, and 4 bases lay outside the gene matches. CDR1 is SQVTM and CDR2 is ANQGSEA in the germline V gene. The CDR3 totals 13 residues. Incomplete CDR3 DNA: TGCAGCGCCACGGGACAGGGGAACACTGAA. The encoded protein is CSATGQGNTE. The entire CDR3 protein is CSATGQGNTEAFF.

With regard to this clone: The CDR3 end falls 3 residues outside the read, so it is completed with the germline J gene. This chain uses TRBV7-2 with TRBJ1-2, with 8 bases that match TRBD1. From germline, CDR1 is SGHTA and CDR2 FQGNSA. The CDR3 has 15 amino acids. With V trimmed by 4 bases and J by 5 bases, 9 bases remained unmatched. CDR3 region: CASSSYQTGAYGYTF. The covered CDR3 bases are TGTGCCAGCAGCTCGTATCAGACAGGGGCTTATGGC.

For this clone: The CDR3 is cut off 3 residues early in the read; its end comes from the germline J gene. The chain joins TRBV18 to TRBJ1-2; no definite D call. The CDR3 is 12 amino acids. Looked up from germline, CDR1 is KGHSH and CDR2 is LQKENI. Here the CDR3 reads CASSPGSGGYTF. CDR3 bases read: TGTGCCAGCTCACCAGGGTCCGGGGGC. The entire variable domain, with the rest obtained from reference TRBV18 and TRBJ1-2, is as follows: NAGVMQNPRHLVRRRGQEARLRCSPMKGHSHVYWYRQLPEEGLKFMVYLQKENIIDESGMPKERFSAEFPKEGPSILRIQQVVRGDSAAYFCASSPGSGGYTFGSGTRLTVV.

A remark on this clone: The read comes to an end 3 residues before the CDR3 does, leaving the germline J gene to fill in the end. The chain employs TRBV20-1 and TRBJ2-3; D unresolved. Trimming cost V 1 base and J 3 bases, with 5 bases left between them. Germline V gives CDR1 DFQATT, CDR2 SNEGSKA (reference sequence). The CDR3 covers 12 residues. The CDR3 loop is CSARGTTDTQYF. Incomplete CDR3 DNA: TGCAGTGCTAGAGGCACAACAGATACG.

Incomplete CDR3 DNA: TGTGCCAGCAGTGAACCTCTACTCGAG. It encodes CASSEPLLE. The entire CDR3 protein reads CASSEPLLEQYF. The gene calls are TRBV6-1 and TRBJ2-7; D is unclear. The read halts 3 residues ahead of the CDR3 end, with the missing end drawn from the germline J gene. V was cut by 2 bases and J by 6 bases, with 8 bases left in between. The CDR3 extends over 12 amino acids. The germline V gene has CDR1 MNHNS and CDR2 SASEGT.

The sequenced CDR3 bases are TGTGCCAGCTCACCAGGCTCAGAGAACACTGAA. Amino acid sequence: CASSPGSENTE. The whole CDR3 sequence is CASSPGSENTEAFF. This rearrangement joins TRBV18 to TRBJ1-1; D unresolved. The DNA ends 3 residues before the CDR3 does, and the rest of the CDR3 is filled in from the germline J gene. CDR1 and CDR2 from the germline V gene are KGHSH and LQKENI. There are 14 residues in the CDR3. Trimming stripped 2 bases from V and 1 base from J, with 8 bases between.

Of note for this clone: The CDR3 end lies 3 residues beyond the end of the read and is filled in from the germline J gene. The chain combines TRBV29-1 with TRBJ2-1, with 11 bases matching TRBD2. The V gene end was trimmed by 3 bases and the J gene end by 6 bases; junction bases not matched to a gene: 7. This CDR3 has 15 residues. The germline V gene encodes CDR1 SQVTM and CDR2 ANQGSEA. The CDR3 sequence is CSVERLAGPINEQFF. Partial CDR3 DNA: TGCAGCGTTGAGCGACTAGCGGGGCCAATCAATGAG.

About this clone: Sequencing ends 3 residues short of the CDR3 end; the germline J gene provides the rest. The genes are TRBV29-1 and TRBJ2-5; 8 positions match TRBD2. Germline CDR1 and CDR2: SQVTM and ANQGSEA. The CDR3 runs to 13 residues. The J segment lost 2 bases and the V segment lost 6 bases, leaving 5 bases of the junction unmatched. The CDR3 region is CSVPVAGQETQYF. The CDR3 DNA, read in part, is TGCAGCGTCCCGGTAGCGGGACAAGAGACC.

A word on this clone: With the read ending 3 residues before the CDR3 end, the germline J gene is used to fill in that end. The J gene is TRBJ2-7, the V gene TRBV18; D not certain. Germline lookup yields CDR1 KGHSH and CDR2 LQKENI. Trimming cost V 2 bases and J 4 bases, with 12 bases left between them. CDR3 length equals 14 residues. The sequenced CDR3 bases are TGTGCCAGCTCACCATCTATAACAGAATACGAG. Amino acid sequence: CASSPSITEYE. Given in full, the CDR3 is CASSPSITEYEQYF. The full variable domain, rest sourced from reference TRBV18 and TRBJ2-7, is NAGVMQNPRHLVRRRGQEARLRCSPMKGHSHVYWYRQLPEEGLKFMVYLQKENIIDESGMPKERFSAEFPKEGPSILRIQQVVRGDSAAYFCASSPSITEYEQYFGPGTRLTVT.

With respect to this clone: One end of the junction is discordant with germline, which a read error may explain. The CDR3 goes on 3 residues after the read ends, and that part is filled in from the germline J gene. V is TRBV7-7 and J is TRBJ2-5, with a weak D call TRBD2 (6 bases). Germline V gives CDR1 SSHAT, CDR2 FNYEAQ (reference sequence). There are 15 residues in the CDR3. The CDR3 sequence: CASSLGAGPQETQYF. The covered CDR3 bases are TGTGCTAGCAGCTTAGGGGCGGGGCCCCAAGAGACC. Full variable domain (outside the CDR3, taken from reference TRBV7-7 and TRBJ2-5): GAGVSQSPRYKVTKRGQDVTLRCDPISSHATLYWYQQALGQGPEFLTYFNYEAQPDKSGLPSDRFSAERPEGSISTLTIQRTEQRDSAMYRCASSLGAGPQETQYFGPGTRLLVL.

Concerning this clone: The read ends 3 residues before the CDR3 terminus; that terminus is restored from the germline J gene. This chain joins TRBV7-9 and TRBJ2-1; no definite D call. The germline gives CDR1 SEHNR, CDR2 FQNEAQ (reference sequence). The CDR3 is made up of 15 amino acids. V lost 7 bases, J lost 0 bases, and 13 bases lay in between. The CDR3 bases that were read are TGTGCCAGCAATAAGGGTAGGATCTCCTACAATGAG. Encoded protein: CASNKGRISYNE. In full, the CDR3 is CASNKGRISYNEQFF.

For this clone: From the germline J gene comes the end of the CDR3, since the read stops 3 residues before it. The chain combines TRBV20-1 with TRBJ2-2; D gene ambiguous. Germline CDR1 DFQATT, CDR2 SNEGSKA (reference sequence). This CDR3 comprises 13 residues. Trimming took 0 bases from V and 5 from J, leaving 7 bases between them. The sequenced part of the CDR3 DNA is TGCAGTGCTAGAGAGGTCCGGACCGGGGAG. It codes for CSAREVRTGE. The full CDR3 protein is CSAREVRTGELFF.

Notes on this clone: The read halts 3 residues ahead of the CDR3 end, with the missing end drawn from the germline J gene. The V gene is TRBV7-8, the J gene TRBJ2-1; TRBD2 agrees at 10 bases. CDR1 SGHVS and CDR2 FQNEAQ come from the germline V gene. The CDR3 sequence is 16 residues long. The junction had 8 bases not matched to a gene; V was cut back by 5 bases and J by 4 bases. Incomplete CDR3 DNA: TGTGCCAGCAGCACTAGGACTAGCGGTCTTTACAATGAG. Translating it yields CASSTRTSGLYNE. The whole CDR3 protein is CASSTRTSGLYNEQFF.

A note on this clone: The CDR3 end falls 3 residues outside the read, so it is completed with the germline J gene. The J gene is TRBJ2-1, the V gene TRBV5-1; maybe TRBD2 (8 bases). The CDR3 covers 16 residues. V lost 0 bases, J lost 6 bases, and 16 bases lay in between. CDR1 is SGHRS and CDR2 is YFSETQ in the germline V gene. The sequenced part of the CDR3 DNA is TGCGCCAGCAGCTTGGCCACAGGGGCGGGGGGCAATGAG. Protein sequence: CASSLATGAGGNE. The entire CDR3 reads CASSLATGAGGNEQFF.

Concerning this clone itself: The read ends 3 residues shy of where the CDR3 ends; the end is completed using the germline J gene. This chain joins TRBV6-1 and TRBJ2-2, with D possibly matching TRBD1 (6 bases). The CDR3 is 16 residues long. CDR1 is MNHNS, CDR2 SASEGT, per germline. Trimming pared 2 bases from V and 1 base from J, leaving 11 bases between. CDR3 DNA, as far as it was read: TGTGCCAGCAGTGAACAGGGGCGCCGGAACACCGGGGAG. This gives the protein CASSEQGRRNTGE. The entire CDR3 sequence reads CASSEQGRRNTGELFF.

As to this clone: The read ends 3 residues before the CDR3 terminus; that terminus is restored from the germline J gene. The rearrangement joins TRBV19 to TRBJ1-5; D may be TRBD1 (6 bases). CDR1 LNHDA and CDR2 SQIVND come from the germline V gene (reference sequence). The CDR3 is 17 amino acids. V was pared by 3 bases and J by 3 bases, with 18 bases between. CDR3 sequence: CASSMVGQTIPNQPQHF. Partial CDR3 DNA: TGTGCCAGTAGTATGGTTGGACAGACCATACCCAATCAGCCC. Drawing the rest from reference TRBV19 and TRBJ1-5, the complete variable domain is DGGITQSPKYLFRKEGQNVTLSCEQNLNHDAMYWYRQDPGQGLRLIYYSQIVNDFQKGDIAEGYSVSREKKESFPLTVTSAQKNPTAFYLCASSMVGQTIPNQPQHFGDGTRLSIL.

Details on this clone: The read terminates 3 residues ahead of where the CDR3 ends, so the germline J gene completes it. The chain carries TRBV20-1 and TRBJ2-1, with TRBD2 matching over 11 bases. After removal of 3 bases from V and 1 base from J, the junction contained 11 bases not matched to a gene. CDR3 size: 18 residues. Per germline, CDR1 DFQATT and CDR2 SNEGSKA (reference sequence). The sequenced CDR3 bases are TGCAGTGCTAGGTGGGGCCTAGGGACTAGCGGATCCTACAATGAG. Translated, it gives CSARWGLGTSGSYNE. The full CDR3 is CSARWGLGTSGSYNEQFF.

Worth noting for this clone: The CDR3 end lies 3 residues beyond the end of the read and is filled in from the germline J gene. The rearrangement uses TRBV20-1 and TRBJ2-5, with 10 bases aligning to TRBD1. After removal of 7 bases from V and 7 bases from J, the junction contained 9 bases not matched to a gene. Germline loops: CDR1 DFQATT, CDR2 SNEGSKA (reference sequence). The CDR3 covers 13 residues. CDR3 loop: CSVIGQGEGTQYF. The CDR3 bases that were read are TGCAGTGTTATAGGACAGGGGGAAGGGACC.

A word on this clone: The read halts 3 residues ahead of the CDR3 end, with the missing end drawn from the germline J gene. The rearrangement uses TRBV5-1 and TRBJ1-1; perhaps TRBD1 as D (5 bases). Germline V gives CDR1 SGHRS, CDR2 YFSETQ. V shed 1 base and J shed 6 bases, with 13 bases lying between them. This CDR3 has 14 residues. This CDR3 reads CASSLKQVGAEAFF. The DNA read from the CDR3 is TGCGCCAGCAGCTTGAAACAGGTTGGCGCTGAA.

With regard to this clone: Sequencing ends 3 residues short of the CDR3 end; the germline J gene provides the rest. The V call is TRBV28, the J call TRBJ2-7; 9 bases map to TRBD1. CDR3 length: 16 amino acids. In germline, CDR1 is MDHEN, CDR2 SYDVKM. With V trimmed by 7 bases and J by 1 base, 11 bases remained unmatched. The part of the CDR3 DNA that was read is TGTGCCAGCACCAAAAGGGGGGACAGGGCTTCCTACGAG. Protein sequence: CASTKRGDRASYE. The complete CDR3 protein is CASTKRGDRASYEQYF.

As concerns this clone: The read stops 3 residues short of the end of the CDR3; the missing end is completed from the germline J gene. The genes are TRBV28 and TRBJ1-5, with D perhaps matching TRBD1 (5 bases). V was pared by 6 bases and J by 4 bases, with 13 bases between. CDR3 size: 14 residues. In germline, CDR1 is MDHEN, CDR2 SYDVKM. CDR3 DNA (partial): TGTGCCAGCAGCATAGGGGCAGGGAATCAGCCC. It yields the protein CASSIGAGNQP. The whole CDR3 protein is CASSIGAGNQPQHF.

The sequenced part of the CDR3 DNA is TGTGCCAGCAGCTTATCCTCGGACGGGGAGGGCGAG. It encodes CASSLSSDGEGE. The entire CDR3 reads CASSLSSDGEGEQYF. The rearrangement links TRBV7-6 to TRBJ2-7; TRBD2 matches 7 bases. The DNA ends 3 residues before the CDR3 does, and the rest of the CDR3 is filled in from the germline J gene. Germline V gene data show CDR1 as SGHVS and CDR2 as FNYEAQ. CDR3 length: 15 amino acids. J gave up 6 bases and V 2 bases, and 10 bases lay outside the gene matches.